A selection of T cell receptor beta chains follows, all from one sample in a study of cytomegalovirus exposure and HLA in healthy donors. Libraries were prepared by immunoSEQ multiplex PCR; TCRdb keeps only in-frame clonotypes and omits some of them. The repertoire holds about 140,000 clones, with 66% as singletons. Source material: PBMCs. The receptor source for this set is a human donor in good health. Each CDR3 is given with its conserved first and last residue. D genes are given only for firm matches. Only part of the rows carry a size: once, few, many, or a class if the clone is expanded.

NA	NA	TRBV4-1	TRBJ1-4	CASSQDRGEKLFF	TGCGCCAGCAGCCAAGATCGAGGTGAAAAACTGTTTTTT
NA	TRBD1	TRBV15	TRBJ1-1	CATSTWTGETEAFF	TGTGCCACCAGCACCTGGACAGGGGAGACTGAAGCTTTCTTT
NA	TRBD1	TRBV18	TRBJ1-4	CASSPGTGGQKLFF	TGTGCCAGCTCACCGGGGACAGGGGGGCAAAAACTGTTTTTT
NA	NA	TRBV25-1	TRBJ1-2	CASSESTGNYGYTF	TGTGCCAGCAGTGAATCAACAGGAAACTATGGCTACACCTTC
NA	TRBD2	TRBV9	TRBJ2-1	CASSVASGRDEQFF	TGTGCCAGCAGCGTAGCCAGCGGGAGGGATGAGCAGTTCTTC
few	NA	TRBV27	TRBJ2-1	CASSLGGGEQFF	TGTGCCAGCAGTCTCGGTGGCGGTGAGCAGTTCTTC
NA	TRBD1	TRBV28	TRBJ1-1	CASSISTGEAFF	TGTGCCAGCAGTATCTCGACAGGGGAAGCTTTCTTT
NA	NA	TRBV4-1	TRBJ2-7	CASSQVLGLSSYEQYF	TGCGCCAGCAGCCAAGTCTTGGGACTCAGCTCCTACGAGCAGTACTTC
once	NA	TRBV7-3	TRBJ2-7	CASSPSGGPGGEQYF	TGTGCCAGCAGCCCCTCCGGGGGGCCCGGGGGTGAGCAGTACTTC
NA	NA	TRBV18	TRBJ2-1	CASSPGRDEQFF	TGTGCCAGCTCACCAGGGCGGGATGAGCAGTTCTTC
NA	TRBD2	TRBV28	TRBJ2-5	CASTGLAGVLETQYF	TGTGCCAGCACTGGACTAGCGGGAGTTTTGGAGACCCAGTACTTC
few	NA	TRBV6-5	TRBJ2-7	CATRQGNTYEQYF	TGTGCCACCCGCCAGGGGAACACCTACGAGCAGTACTTC
NA	TRBD2	TRBV6-5	TRBJ2-7	CASSPGLGAAYEQYF	TGTGCCAGCAGCCCCGGACTAGGGGCGGCCTACGAGCAGTACTTC
NA	NA	TRBV7-6	TRBJ2-1	CASSVTPFGGHNNEQFF	TGTGCCAGCAGCGTGACCCCTTTTGGAGGGCACAACAATGAGCAGTTCTTC
NA	TRBD2	TRBV7-2	TRBJ2-5	CASSPPGLAGGETQYF	TGTGCCAGCAGCCCGCCAGGACTAGCGGGGGGAGAGACCCAGTACTTC
NA	NA	TRBV27	TRBJ2-2	CASKTGTSNTGELFF	TGTGCCAGCAAAACCGGGACATCGAACACCGGGGAGCTGTTTTTT
NA	TRBD2	TRBV9	TRBJ2-7	CASSATSGRGYEQYF	TGTGCCAGCAGCGCTACTAGCGGGAGAGGGTACGAGCAGTACTTC
NA	NA	TRBV5-1	TRBJ2-7	CASSLNREYEQYF	TGCGCCAGCAGCTTGAACAGGGAGTACGAGCAGTACTTC
NA	TRBD1	TRBV6-5	TRBJ1-2	CASRRGQGSGYTF	TGTGCCAGCAGACGGGGACAGGGGAGTGGCTACACCTTC
NA	TRBD1	TRBV29-1	TRBJ1-1	CSVGGQLNTEAFF	TGCAGCGTAGGGGGACAGTTGAACACTGAAGCTTTCTTT
few	TRBD2	TRBV7-9	TRBJ2-7	CASSLAIAGGPPRF	TGTGCCAGCAGCTTAGCTATTGCGGGAGGGCCCCCCCGCTTC
NA	NA	TRBV28	TRBJ1-1	CASSLRNTEAFF	TGTGCCAGCAGTTTACGGAACACTGAAGCTTTCTTT
NA	TRBD1	TRBV28	TRBJ2-2	CASSLDRVGTGELFF	TGTGCCAGCAGTTTAGACAGGGTAGGCACCGGGGAGCTGTTTTTT
NA	TRBD2	TRBV9	TRBJ2-2	CASSILAGATGELFF	TGTGCCAGCAGCATCTTAGCGGGAGCAACCGGGGAGCTGTTTTTT
NA	TRBD2	TRBV19	TRBJ2-3	CASSSSGSPDTQYF	TGTGCCAGTAGTTCTAGCGGGAGCCCAGATACGCAGTATTTT
few	TRBD2	TRBV7-9	TRBJ2-2	CASSLGTSGTGELFF	TGTGCCAGCAGCTTAGGGACTAGCGGCACCGGGGAGCTGTTTTTT
NA	TRBD1	TRBV6-1	TRBJ2-7	CASTGQGPTYEQYF	TGTGCCAGCACAGGACAGGGACCTACCTACGAGCAGTACTTC
few	TRBD1	TRBV2	TRBJ2-2	CASSEVDRGNTGELFF	TGTGCCAGCAGTGAAGTTGACAGGGGTAACACCGGGGAGCTGTTTTTT
few	TRBD1	TRBV11-3	TRBJ2-3	CASSPQQGAGTDTQYF	TGTGCCAGCAGCCCGCAACAGGGGGCCGGCACAGATACGCAGTATTTT
few	NA	TRBV2	TRBJ1-3	CASSAQSSGNTIYF	TGTGCCAGCAGTGCACAAAGTTCTGGAAACACCATATATTTT
NA	TRBD2	TRBV5-1	TRBJ2-1	CASSVRTSGSNNEQFF	TGCGCCAGCAGCGTTAGGACTAGCGGGAGCAACAATGAGCAGTTCTTC
NA	NA	TRBV9	TRBJ1-6	CASSVEAAANSPLHF	TGTGCCAGCAGCGTAGAGGCGGCCGCTAATTCACCCCTCCACTTT
NA	TRBD1	TRBV27	TRBJ2-5	CASRMMTGLQETQYF	TGTGCCAGCAGGATGATGACAGGGCTACAAGAGACCCAGTACTTC
NA	NA	TRBV18	TRBJ1-1	CASSPLGSTEAFF	TGTGCCAGCTCACCACTCGGGAGTACTGAAGCTTTCTTT
NA	TRBD2	TRBV4-3	TRBJ2-3	CASSSGGPLDTQYF	TGCGCCAGCAGCTCGGGGGGGCCGTTAGATACGCAGTATTTT
few	TRBD1	TRBV18	TRBJ2-7	CASSRDRSYEQYF	TGTGCCAGCTCACGGGACAGGTCCTACGAGCAGTACTTC
NA	NA	TRBV7-2	TRBJ1-2	CASSLFSTVGDGYTF	TGTGCCAGCAGCTTATTTTCGACGGTGGGAGATGGCTACACCTTC
NA	TRBD1	TRBV18	TRBJ1-1	CASSPVGQGLGGTEAFF	TGTGCCAGCTCACCGGTGGGACAGGGGCTTGGAGGAACTGAAGCTTTCTTT
once	NA	TRBV2	TRBJ1-1	CASSRGVRTEAFF	TGTGCCAGCAGCCGGGGGGTGCGCACTGAAGCTTTCTTT
NA	NA	TRBV7-8	TRBJ1-5	CASSPRTQYSNQPQHF	TGTGCCAGCAGCCCCCGGACACAGTATAGCAATCAGCCCCAGCATTTT
NA	TRBD2	TRBV27	TRBJ2-1	CASRPGLASREFF	TGTGCCAGCAGGCCGGGACTAGCGAGTAGAGAGTTCTTC
NA	NA	TRBV5-4	TRBJ1-6	CASSSRPGNSPLHF	TGTGCCAGCAGCTCGAGGCCGGGTAATTCACCCCTCCACTTT
NA	TRBD1	TRBV9	TRBJ2-5	CASSVWGTGGAETQYF	TGTGCCAGCAGCGTATGGGGGACAGGGGGCGCGGAGACCCAGTACTTC
NA	NA	TRBV5-1	TRBJ2-6	CASTVNSGANVLTF	TGCGCCAGTACTGTGAACTCTGGGGCCAACGTCCTGACTTTC
NA	TRBD1	TRBV7-9	TRBJ1-4	CASSSGTGDEKLFF	TGTGCCAGCAGTTCCGGGACAGGAGATGAAAAACTGTTTTTT
NA	NA	TRBV11-2	TRBJ2-7	CASSYRDSEQYF	TGTGCCAGCAGCTACAGGGATTCCGAGCAGTACTTC
NA	NA	TRBV5-4	TRBJ2-7	CASSPQLGSSYEQYF	TGTGCCAGCAGTCCGCAGCTCGGGAGCTCCTACGAGCAGTACTTC
NA	TRBD2	TRBV5-1	TRBJ2-7	CASSPGGTSGSDEQYF	TGCGCCAGCAGCCCAGGGGGGACTAGCGGGAGTGACGAGCAGTACTTC
NA	NA	TRBV27	TRBJ2-1	CASSLVKGRINEQFF	TGTGCCAGCAGTTTAGTGAAGGGGCGGATCAATGAGCAGTTCTTC
NA	TRBD1	TRBV27	TRBJ1-2	CASSLGGTAYGYTF	TGTGCCAGCAGTTTAGGGGGGACAGCCTATGGCTACACCTTC
NA	TRBD2	TRBV11-2	TRBJ2-1	CASSWRTSGSSEQFF	TGTGCCAGCAGCTGGAGGACTAGCGGGAGTAGTGAGCAGTTCTTC
NA	TRBD2	TRBV9	TRBJ2-1	CASSARAWGGDNEQFF	TGTGCCAGCAGCGCAAGAGCCTGGGGGGGGGACAATGAGCAGTTCTTC
NA	TRBD1	TRBV25-1	TRBJ1-1	CARRDSAMTEAFF	TGTGCCAGGAGGGACAGTGCTATGACTGAAGCTTTCTTT